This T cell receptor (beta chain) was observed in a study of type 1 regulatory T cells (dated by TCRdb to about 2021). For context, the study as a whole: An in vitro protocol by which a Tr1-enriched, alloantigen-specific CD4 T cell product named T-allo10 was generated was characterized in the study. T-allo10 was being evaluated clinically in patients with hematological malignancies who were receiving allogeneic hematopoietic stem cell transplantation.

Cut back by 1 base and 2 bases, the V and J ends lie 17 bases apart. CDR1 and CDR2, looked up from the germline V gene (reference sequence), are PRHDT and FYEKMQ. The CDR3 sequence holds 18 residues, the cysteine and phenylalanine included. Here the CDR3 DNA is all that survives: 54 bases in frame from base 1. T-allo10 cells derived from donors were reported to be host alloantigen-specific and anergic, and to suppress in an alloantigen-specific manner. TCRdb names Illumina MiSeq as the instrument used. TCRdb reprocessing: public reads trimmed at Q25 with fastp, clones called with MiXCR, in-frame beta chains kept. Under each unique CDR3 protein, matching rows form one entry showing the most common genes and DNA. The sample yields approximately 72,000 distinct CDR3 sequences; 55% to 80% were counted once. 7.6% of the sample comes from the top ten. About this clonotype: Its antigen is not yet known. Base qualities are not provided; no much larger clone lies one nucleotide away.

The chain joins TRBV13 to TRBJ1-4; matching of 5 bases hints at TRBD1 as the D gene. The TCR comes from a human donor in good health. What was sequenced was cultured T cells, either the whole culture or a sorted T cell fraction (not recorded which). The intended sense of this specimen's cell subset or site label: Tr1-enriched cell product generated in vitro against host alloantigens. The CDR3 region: CASSLAGGGTGTNEKLFF. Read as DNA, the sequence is TGTGCCAGCAGCTTAGCCGGCGGAGGGACGGGCACTAATGAAAAACTGTTTTTT.